This T cell receptor beta chain was identified in a study of T cells expressing NK-cell markers. TCRdb reprocessed the 5' RACE reads, with one entry per CDR3 protein and no DNA. This table holds a few hundred thousand distinct CDR3 sequences. As to this clonotype: As yet, its antigen is unknown.

The CDR3 extends over 12 amino acids. CDR1 and CDR2 (germline): DFQATT, SNEGSKA (reference sequence). General study results and limits: Dominant NKG2C+ clonotypes accounted for roughly 1.0-7.0% of CD8+ T cells in about 6 donors.

The TCR originated in a man aged 18 to 29 in good health. The V gene is TRBV20-1, the J gene TRBJ2-5; checking the TCRdb D call of TRBD2 is not possible without DNA. The specimen was blood T cells: a sorted CD56 or NKG2C T cell subset, CD4+ or CD8+ T cells, or bulk PBMC T cells (not recorded which). The CDR3 reads CSPGLAPETQYF.